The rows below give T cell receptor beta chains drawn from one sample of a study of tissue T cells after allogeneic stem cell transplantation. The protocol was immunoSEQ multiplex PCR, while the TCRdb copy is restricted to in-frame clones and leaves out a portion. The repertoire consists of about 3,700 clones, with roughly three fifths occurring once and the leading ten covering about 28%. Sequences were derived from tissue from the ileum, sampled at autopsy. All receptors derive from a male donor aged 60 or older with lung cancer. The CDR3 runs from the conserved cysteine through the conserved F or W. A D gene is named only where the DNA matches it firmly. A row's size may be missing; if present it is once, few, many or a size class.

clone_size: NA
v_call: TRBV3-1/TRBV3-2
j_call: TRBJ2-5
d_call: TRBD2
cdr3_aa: CASSHLAGEETQYF
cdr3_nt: TGTGCCAGCAGCCATCTCGCGGGGGAAGAGACCCAGTACTTC

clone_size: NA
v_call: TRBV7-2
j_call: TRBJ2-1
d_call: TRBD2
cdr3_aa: CASSLPSGRTGEQFF
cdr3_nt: TGTGCCAGCAGCTTACCTAGCGGGAGGACAGGTGAGCAGTTCTTC

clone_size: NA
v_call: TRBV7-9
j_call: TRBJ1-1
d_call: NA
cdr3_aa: CASSLGQTNTEAFF
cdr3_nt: TGTGCCAGCAGCTTAGGACAGACGAACACTGAAGCTTTCTTT

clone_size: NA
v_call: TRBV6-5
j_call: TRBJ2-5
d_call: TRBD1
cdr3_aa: CASSPMTGMETQYF
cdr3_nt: TGTGCCAGCAGTCCGATGACAGGGATGGAGACCCAGTACTTC

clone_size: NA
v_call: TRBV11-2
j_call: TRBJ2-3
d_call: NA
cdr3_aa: CASSFYLSDTQYF
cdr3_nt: TGTGCCAGCAGCTTTTATTTGTCAGATACGCAGTATTTT

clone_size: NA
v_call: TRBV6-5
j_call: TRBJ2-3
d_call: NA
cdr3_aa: CASNNSPDTQYF
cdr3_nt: TGTGCCAGCAATAACTCACCAGATACGCAGTATTTT

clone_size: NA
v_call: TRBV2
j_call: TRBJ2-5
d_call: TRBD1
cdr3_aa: CAIDRGPGTQYF
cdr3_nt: TGTGCCATAGACAGGGGGCCGGGGACCCAGTACTTC

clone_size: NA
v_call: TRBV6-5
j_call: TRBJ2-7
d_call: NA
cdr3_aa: CASSPTLEGEQYF
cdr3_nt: TGTGCCAGCAGTCCCACCTTAGAGGGCGAGCAGTACTTC

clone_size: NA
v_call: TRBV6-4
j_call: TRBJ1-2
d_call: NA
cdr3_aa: CASSPDSDNYGYTF
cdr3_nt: TGTGCCAGCAGTCCCGACAGCGACAACTATGGCTACACCTTC

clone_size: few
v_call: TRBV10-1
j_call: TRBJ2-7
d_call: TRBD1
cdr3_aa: CASSDPRTGDYEQYF
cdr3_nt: TGCGCCAGCAGTGACCCCAGGACAGGGGACTACGAGCAGTACTTC

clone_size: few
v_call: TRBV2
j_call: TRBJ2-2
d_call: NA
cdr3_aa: CASSYNGAGELFF
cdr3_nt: TGTGCCAGCAGTTACAATGGGGCCGGGGAGCTGTTTTTT

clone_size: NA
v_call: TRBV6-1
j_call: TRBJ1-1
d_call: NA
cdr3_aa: CASSEVGNTEAFF
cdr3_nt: TGTGCCAGCAGTGAAGTTGGGAACACTGAAGCTTTCTTT

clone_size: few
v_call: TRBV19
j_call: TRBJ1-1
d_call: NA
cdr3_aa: CASRRELNTEAFF
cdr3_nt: TGTGCCAGTAGACGGGAATTGAACACTGAAGCTTTCTTT

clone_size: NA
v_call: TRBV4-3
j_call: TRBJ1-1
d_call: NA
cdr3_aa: CASSQKPQREAFF
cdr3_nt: TGCGCCAGCAGCCAAAAACCCCAACGGGAAGCTTTCTTT

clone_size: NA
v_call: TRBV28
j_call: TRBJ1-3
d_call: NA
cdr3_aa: CASSLRSNTIYF
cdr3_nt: TGTGCCAGCAGTTTAAGGAGTAACACCATATATTTT

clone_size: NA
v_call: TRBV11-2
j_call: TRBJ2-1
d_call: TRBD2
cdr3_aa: CASSPTGASGYNEQFF
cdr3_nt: TGTGCCAGCAGCCCCACGGGAGCTAGCGGATACAATGAGCAGTTCTTC

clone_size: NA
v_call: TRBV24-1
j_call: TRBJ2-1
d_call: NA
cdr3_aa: CATSDSGTESTKQQFF
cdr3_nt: TGTGCCACCAGTGATTCCGGGACTGAATCTACAAAGCAGCAGTTCTTC